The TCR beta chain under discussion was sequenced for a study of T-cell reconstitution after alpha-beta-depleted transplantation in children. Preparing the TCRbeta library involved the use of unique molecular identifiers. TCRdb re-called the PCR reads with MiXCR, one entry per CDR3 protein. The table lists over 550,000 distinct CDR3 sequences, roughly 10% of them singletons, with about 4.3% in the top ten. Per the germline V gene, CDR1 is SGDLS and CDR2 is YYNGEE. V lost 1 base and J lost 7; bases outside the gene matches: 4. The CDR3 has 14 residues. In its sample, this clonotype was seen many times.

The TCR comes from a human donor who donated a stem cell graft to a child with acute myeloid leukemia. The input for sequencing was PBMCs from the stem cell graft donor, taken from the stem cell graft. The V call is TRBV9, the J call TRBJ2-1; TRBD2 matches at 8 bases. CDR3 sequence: CASSVPTSENEQFF. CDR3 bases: TGTGCCAGCAGCGTACCGACTAGCGAGAATGAGCAGTTCTTC.